The rows below give T cell receptor beta chains drawn from one sample of a study of cytomegalovirus exposure and HLA in healthy donors. TCRdb keeps only in-frame clones here, not all; method: immunoSEQ multiplex PCR. The sample holds tens of thousands of clones, 81% seen once. The specimen sequenced was PBMCs. These receptors all stem from a girl aged 2-10 years in good health and CMV-seropositive. Each CDR3 is given with its conserved first and last residue. Fields, in order: V gene, CDR3 protein.

v_gene: TRBV6-5; CDR3aa: CASIGLDRRGQFF
v_gene: TRBV7-6; CDR3aa: CASSPDTLSGNTIYF
v_gene: TRBV9; CDR3aa: CASSVTANTEAFF
v_gene: TRBV6-4; CDR3aa: CASSDGGGGTDTQYF
v_gene: TRBV28; CDR3aa: CASSLLGRNNSPLHF
v_gene: TRBV2; CDR3aa: CASSDFVTSGSDEQFF
v_gene: TRBV6-5; CDR3aa: CASQRESGQETQYF
v_gene: TRBV27; CDR3aa: CASSFPPREKLFF
v_gene: TRBV6-6; CDR3aa: CASSSLYEQYF
v_gene: TRBV2; CDR3aa: CASSAAGQGQEKLFF
v_gene: TRBV4-3; CDR3aa: CASSQGTGFTTGELFF
v_gene: TRBV23-1; CDR3aa: CASSQARKYQETQYF
v_gene: TRBV7-9; CDR3aa: CASSLVSGDYNEQFF
v_gene: TRBV18; CDR3aa: CASSPSTDTEAFF
v_gene: TRBV10-3; CDR3aa: CAISEGQVYNEQFF
v_gene: TRBV6-6; CDR3aa: CASSQTGVETEAFF
v_gene: TRBV27; CDR3aa: CASSLRDRGSEGYTF
v_gene: TRBV6-5; CDR3aa: CASSQGQLNQPQHF
v_gene: TRBV29-1; CDR3aa: CSVGDMSGYTF
v_gene: TRBV10-2; CDR3aa: CASSEPLGGEQYF
v_gene: TRBV30; CDR3aa: CAWSVQGYEQYF
v_gene: TRBV5-4; CDR3aa: CASRSYEQYF
v_gene: TRBV27; CDR3aa: CASSTGDYEQYF
v_gene: TRBV6-5; CDR3aa: CASSLTGTLDYNEQFF
v_gene: TRBV27; CDR3aa: CASSFSTSSYNEQFF
v_gene: TRBV4-2; CDR3aa: CASSQDIDGRGPGWEQYF
v_gene: TRBV14; CDR3aa: CASSQVGDRAYEQYF
v_gene: TRBV5-4; CDR3aa: CASSLAVGAGYGYTF
v_gene: TRBV5-1; CDR3aa: CASSFGGLTEAFF
v_gene: TRBV10-1; CDR3aa: CASSESTGARTDTQYF
v_gene: TRBV28; CDR3aa: CASSPDRVTEAFF
v_gene: TRBV29-1; CDR3aa: CSAQVPYEQYF
v_gene: TRBV5-1; CDR3aa: CASSLGGQGIMNTEAFF
v_gene: TRBV29-1; CDR3aa: CSVRPPQENYGYTF
v_gene: TRBV10-3; CDR3aa: CAISESTGAYEQYF
v_gene: TRBV5-1; CDR3aa: CASSLGGGRGYEQYF
v_gene: TRBV11-2; CDR3aa: CASSLDQGANTEAFF
v_gene: TRBV29-1; CDR3aa: CSVKGQGNTGELFF
v_gene: TRBV18; CDR3aa: CASSPPSSGGSYNEQFF
v_gene: TRBV5-4; CDR3aa: CASSLDRGKTGELFF
v_gene: TRBV18; CDR3aa: CASSPRMIDSEAFF
v_gene: TRBV6-1; CDR3aa: CASSRRVRETQYF
v_gene: TRBV25-1; CDR3aa: CASSWTGGDYGYTF
v_gene: TRBV9; CDR3aa: CASSDRGTGLNEQFF
v_gene: TRBV6-5; CDR3aa: CASSPDNAHTDTQYF
v_gene: TRBV30; CDR3aa: CAWSWGISDTEAFF
v_gene: TRBV28; CDR3aa: CASSSAKDREVNQPQHF
v_gene: TRBV7-3; CDR3aa: CASSLNGRREETQYF
v_gene: TRBV2; CDR3aa: CASSEAGTANEKLFF
v_gene: TRBV18; CDR3aa: CASSVLQNMNTEAFF
v_gene: TRBV28; CDR3aa: CASSLITGTANYGYTF